A selection of T cell receptor beta chains follows, all from one sample in a study of T cells in localized non-small cell lung cancer. Data came from immunoSEQ multiplex PCR; TCRdb stores just in-frame clones and leaves some out. The table shows some 140,000 clones, with 80% to 90% occurring only once. The sample was peripheral blood, taken before any cancer treatment. The source of these receptors is a female donor older than 55 with stage I lung adenocarcinoma. Both conserved end residues are part of each CDR3.

TRBJ2-7 | TRBV5-8 | CASSWLVEKQYF
TRBJ2-7 | TRBV5-6 | CASSILAGGWSDEQYF
TRBJ1-1 | TRBV19 | CASSIPPSTEAFF
TRBJ1-4 | TRBV18 | CASSPGDTTYNEKLFF
TRBJ1-1 | TRBV5-6 | CASSPEGGYGNTEAFF
TRBJ1-3 | TRBV28 | CASSSAALFGNTIYF
TRBJ2-7 | TRBV9 | CASSPRSRAPGYEQYF
TRBJ2-1 | TRBV9 | CASSTQGRYYNEQFF
TRBJ2-1 | TRBV7-6 | CASTLGGSYNEQFF
TRBJ2-7 | TRBV29-1 | CSVVLSSTYEQYF
TRBJ2-7 | TRBV28 | CASISRGLPYEQYF
TRBJ1-4 | TRBV18 | CASSRGPGRKEKLFF